The T cell receptor (beta chain) described here comes from a study of CD8 T cells in Susac syndrome. V was clipped by 7 bases and J by 6 bases, with 18 bases between them. The CDR3 consists of 14 residues. CDR1 SGHNT and CDR2 YYREEE come from the germline V gene (reference sequence). CD8+ and CD4+ T cells from blood underwent TCR beta sequencing. The patients who served as multiple sclerosis controls were treatment-naive and had stable or active relapsing-remitting disease that fulfilled the revised McDonald criteria. TEMRA cells underwent FACS enrichment and CD8+ and CD4+ T cells underwent negative isolation. Reverse transcription of about 0.5 to 1 ug RNA used random hexamers. Across 54 Vbeta and 13 Jbeta, TCR beta CDR3 was amplified with immunoSEQ multiplex PCR. MiXCR was run by TCRdb on the immunoSEQ multiplex PCR reads, yielding one entry per CDR3 protein. The data show 180,000 or so distinct CDR3 sequences, with nearly 95% seen just once and 0.093% held by the top ten.

Sequencing was done on a sample of CD4+ T cells from PBMCs. V gene TRBV5-4 combines with J gene TRBJ2-3; unclear D gene. The sequence derives from a human donor with multiple sclerosis. DNA for the CDR3: TGTGCCAGCGTCGGGCGAACCGAGTTGGATACGCAGTATTTT. Translation gives CASVGRTELDTQYF.